This record covers a single TCR beta chain. No antigen is known for it. Time point defined: recipient sample about 28 days before transplant, after cytoreduction. The data stem from a study of T cell clonotyping in hematopoietic cell transplantation. Overall study: Recipients' pretransplant samples followed cytoreduction. General observations from the study: CD4 and CD8 repertoire contributions could not be separated without sorting. Recipient TCR diversity dropped after transplant; expanded clonotypes rose from day 30 to 180. Broader posttransplant TCR repertoire diversity was predicted by graft donor and pretransplant recipient Inverse Simpson Index values.

Libraries were prepared by immunoSEQ multiplex PCR; TCRdb keeps only in-frame clonotypes and omits some of them. Seen here are around 5,900 clones, 70% to 90% observed once, and the top ten hold 13% to 15%. Germline CDR1 reads MGHRA; CDR2 reads YSYEKL. The CDR3 sequence is 15 residues long. Between the trimmed V and J ends, which lost 1 base and 6 bases, there was a span of 15 bases. The clonotype originates from a woman aged 45-65 years with acute myeloid leukemia. Some clones in this sample may be carry-over from other donors' samples. Sequencing was performed on peripheral blood mononuclear cells, taken before stem cell transplant. The chain uses TRBV4-1 and TRBJ1-2; tentatively, D is TRBD1 (5 bases). DNA for the CDR3: TGCGCCAGCAGCCAAGTCTCGCAGGGTGGGGATGGCTACACCTTC. It yields the protein CASSQVSQGGDGYTF.